This TCR beta chain was sequenced in a study of cytomegalovirus exposure and HLA in healthy donors. A word on this clone: Its antigen is still unknown.

Clones were read by immunoSEQ multiplex PCR, and TCRdb kept only the in-frame ones, dropping some. The sample includes about 280,000 clones, approximately 88% seen only once; the top ten take around 0.92%. Trimming pared 4 bases from V and 4 bases from J, leaving 14 bases between. The CDR3 covers 15 residues. CDR1 SGHRS and CDR2 YFSETQ come from the germline V gene. Separate from the approximately 670-subject first cohort was the 120-subject validation cohort, to which the donors belonged. The study, taken as a whole, reports: Generally TCR sequences proved uncommon, though certain public TCRs appeared in numerous donors. Among the CMV-associated chains, three were confirmed in vitro as specific for CMV antigens. In the roughly 120 validation repertoires, a later analysis found that first-cohort TCR clusters tended to co-occur.

Sequenced sample: PBMCs. V usage is TRBV5-1 and J usage is TRBJ1-4; D is possibly TRBD1 (5 bases). This sequence originates from a woman between 18 and 29 years old in good health and CMV-seronegative. Here the CDR3 reads CASSATGTLNEKLFF. The CDR3 region has the DNA TGCGCCAGCAGCGCAACCGGGACTCTTAATGAAAAACTGTTTTTT.